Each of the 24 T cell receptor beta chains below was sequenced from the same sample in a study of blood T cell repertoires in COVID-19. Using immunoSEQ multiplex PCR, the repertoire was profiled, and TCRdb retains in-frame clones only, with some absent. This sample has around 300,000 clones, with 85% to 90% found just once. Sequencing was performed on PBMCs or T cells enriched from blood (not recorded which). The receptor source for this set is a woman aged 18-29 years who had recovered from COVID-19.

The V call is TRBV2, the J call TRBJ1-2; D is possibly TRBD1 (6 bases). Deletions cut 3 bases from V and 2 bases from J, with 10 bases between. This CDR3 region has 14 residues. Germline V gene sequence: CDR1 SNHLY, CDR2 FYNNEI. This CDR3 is CASSDGQQNYGYTF. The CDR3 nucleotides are TGTGCCAGCAGTGATGGACAGCAAAACTATGGCTACACCTTC.

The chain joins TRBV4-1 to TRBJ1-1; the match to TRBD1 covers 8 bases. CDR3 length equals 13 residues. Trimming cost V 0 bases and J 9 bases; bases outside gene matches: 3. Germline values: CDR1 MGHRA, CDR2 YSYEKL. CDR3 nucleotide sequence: TGCGCCAGCAGCCAAGAAGGGACAGGCCAAGCTTTCTTT. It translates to CASSQEGTGQAFF.

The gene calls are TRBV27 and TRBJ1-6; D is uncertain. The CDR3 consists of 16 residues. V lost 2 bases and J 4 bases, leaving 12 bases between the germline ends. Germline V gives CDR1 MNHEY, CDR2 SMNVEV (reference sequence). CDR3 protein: CASSLDGNSYNSPLHF. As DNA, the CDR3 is TGTGCCAGCAGTTTAGACGGGAACAGTTATAATTCACCCCTCCACTTT.

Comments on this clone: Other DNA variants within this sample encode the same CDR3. CDR3: CASSGLAGYNEQFF. The DNA for the CDR3 is TGTGCCAGCAGCGGACTAGCGGGGTACAATGAGCAGTTCTTC. V usage is TRBV2 and J usage is TRBJ2-1; 12 positions match TRBD2. Germline V gives CDR1 SNHLY, CDR2 FYNNEI. The J segment lost 4 bases and the V segment lost 6 bases, leaving 1 base of the junction unmatched. There are 14 residues in the CDR3.

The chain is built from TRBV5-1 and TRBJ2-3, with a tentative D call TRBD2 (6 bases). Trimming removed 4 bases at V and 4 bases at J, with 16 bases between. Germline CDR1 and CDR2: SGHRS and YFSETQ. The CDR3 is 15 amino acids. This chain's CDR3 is CASSRRGPTADTQYF. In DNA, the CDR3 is TGCGCCAGCAGCAGGAGGGGCCCAACGGCAGATACGCAGTATTTT.

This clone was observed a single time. DNA for the CDR3: TGTGCCAGCAGCCAAGACCAGACAGGGGGCAATCAGCCCCAGCATTTT. Its translation: CASSQDQTGGNQPQHF. The chain carries TRBV4-2 and TRBJ1-5, with TRBD1 matching over 8 bases. The germline CDR1 and CDR2 sequences are LGHNA and YNFKEQ. The J segment lost 2 bases and the V segment lost 0 bases, leaving 3 bases of the junction unmatched. The CDR3 is made up of 16 amino acids.

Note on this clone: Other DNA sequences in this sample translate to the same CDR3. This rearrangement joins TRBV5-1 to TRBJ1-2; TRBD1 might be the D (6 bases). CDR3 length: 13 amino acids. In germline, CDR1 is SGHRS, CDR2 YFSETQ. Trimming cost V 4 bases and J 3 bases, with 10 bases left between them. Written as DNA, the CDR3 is TGCGCCAGCAGCCGGACAGAGGACTATGGCTACACCTTC. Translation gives CASSRTEDYGYTF.

CDR3 amino acids: CASRIAGDLYNEQFF. CDR3 DNA sequence: TGTGCCAGCAGAATAGCGGGGGACCTCTACAATGAGCAGTTCTTC. The chain couples TRBV6-5 to TRBJ2-1, with 9 bases fitting TRBD2. Per the germline V gene, CDR1 is MNHEY and CDR2 is SVGAGI. The CDR3 extends over 15 amino acids. Trimming removed 6 bases from V and 3 bases from J; junction bases left unmatched: 6.

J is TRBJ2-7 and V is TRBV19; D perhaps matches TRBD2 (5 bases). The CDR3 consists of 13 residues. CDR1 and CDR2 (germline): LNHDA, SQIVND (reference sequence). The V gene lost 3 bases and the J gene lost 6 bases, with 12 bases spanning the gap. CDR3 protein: CASSIRDGVEQYF. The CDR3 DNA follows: TGTGCCAGTAGTATCCGTGACGGGGTCGAGCAGTACTTC.

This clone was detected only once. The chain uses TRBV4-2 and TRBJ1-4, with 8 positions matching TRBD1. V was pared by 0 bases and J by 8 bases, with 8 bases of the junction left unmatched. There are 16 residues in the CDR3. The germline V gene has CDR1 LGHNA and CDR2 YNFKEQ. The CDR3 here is CASSQEGSRQGEKLFF. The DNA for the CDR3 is TGTGCCAGCAGCCAAGAAGGAAGCCGACAGGGGGAAAAACTGTTTTTT.

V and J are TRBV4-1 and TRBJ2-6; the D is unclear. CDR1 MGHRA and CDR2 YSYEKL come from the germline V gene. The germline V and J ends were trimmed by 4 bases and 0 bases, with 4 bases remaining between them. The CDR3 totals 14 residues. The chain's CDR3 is CASSPSSGANVLTF. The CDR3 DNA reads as TGCGCCAGCAGCCCTAGCTCTGGGGCCAACGTCCTGACTTTC.

This chain's CDR3 is CASSFAQGVYGYTF. The CDR3 DNA sequence: TGCGCCAGCAGCTTTGCCCAGGGTGTCTATGGCTACACCTTC. The chain has TRBV5-1 and TRBJ1-2, with D tentatively TRBD1 (5 bases). The CDR3 is 14 amino acids. Trimming removed 2 bases at V and 4 bases at J, with 12 bases between. The germline V gene encodes CDR1 SGHRS and CDR2 YFSETQ.

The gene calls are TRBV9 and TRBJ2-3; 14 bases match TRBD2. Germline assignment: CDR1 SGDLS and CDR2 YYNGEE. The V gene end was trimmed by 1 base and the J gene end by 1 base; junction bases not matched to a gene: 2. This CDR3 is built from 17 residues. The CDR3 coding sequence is TGTGCCAGCAGCGTAACGACTAGCGGGGGGGGCACAGATACGCAGTATTTT. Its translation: CASSVTTSGGGTDTQYF.

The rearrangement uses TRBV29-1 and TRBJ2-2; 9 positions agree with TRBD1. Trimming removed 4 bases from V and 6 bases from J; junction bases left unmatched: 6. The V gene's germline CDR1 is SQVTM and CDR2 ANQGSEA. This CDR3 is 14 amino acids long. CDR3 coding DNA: TGCAGCGTTGGCACAGGGGGCGGGCCCGGGGAGCTGTTTTTT. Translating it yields CSVGTGGGPGELFF.

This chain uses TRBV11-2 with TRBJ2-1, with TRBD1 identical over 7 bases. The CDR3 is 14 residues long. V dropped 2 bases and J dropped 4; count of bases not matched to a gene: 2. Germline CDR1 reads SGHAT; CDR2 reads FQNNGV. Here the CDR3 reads CASSLTGAYNEQFF. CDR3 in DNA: TGTGCCAGCAGCTTAACAGGGGCGTACAATGAGCAGTTCTTC.

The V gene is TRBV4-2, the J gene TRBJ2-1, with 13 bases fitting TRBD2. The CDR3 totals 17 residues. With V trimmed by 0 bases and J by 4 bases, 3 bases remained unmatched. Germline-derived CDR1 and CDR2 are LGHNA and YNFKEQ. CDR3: CASSQDTSGGVYNEQFF. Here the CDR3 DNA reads TGTGCCAGCAGCCAAGATACTAGCGGGGGGGTGTACAATGAGCAGTTCTTC.

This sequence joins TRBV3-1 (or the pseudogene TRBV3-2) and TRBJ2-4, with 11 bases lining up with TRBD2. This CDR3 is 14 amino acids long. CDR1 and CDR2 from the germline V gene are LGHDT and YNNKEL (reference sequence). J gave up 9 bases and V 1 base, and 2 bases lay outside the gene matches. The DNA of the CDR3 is TGTGCCAGCAGCCAAGGGCTAGCGGGGGGCATTCAGTACTTC. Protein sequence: CASSQGLAGGIQYF.

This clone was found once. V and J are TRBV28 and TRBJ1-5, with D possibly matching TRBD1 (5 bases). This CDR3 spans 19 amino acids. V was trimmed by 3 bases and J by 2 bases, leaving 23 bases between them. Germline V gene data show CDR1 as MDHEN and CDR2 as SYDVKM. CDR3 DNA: TGTGCCAGCAGTTTCTTTGAGGACGGAGGGGATATTCGCAATCAGCCCCAGCATTTT. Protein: CASSFFEDGGDIRNQPQHF.

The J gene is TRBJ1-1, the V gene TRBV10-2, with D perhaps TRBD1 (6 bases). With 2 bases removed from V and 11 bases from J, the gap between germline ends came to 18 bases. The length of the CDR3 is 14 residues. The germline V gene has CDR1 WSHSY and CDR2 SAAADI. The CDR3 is CASSEPGQGQGAFF. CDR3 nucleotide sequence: TGCGCCAGCAGTGAGCCCGGACAAGGTCAGGGGGCTTTCTTT.

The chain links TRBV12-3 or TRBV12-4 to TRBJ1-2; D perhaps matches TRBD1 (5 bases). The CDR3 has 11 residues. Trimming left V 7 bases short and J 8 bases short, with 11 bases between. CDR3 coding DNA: TGTGCCAGCACCCGGGGGGTGGGCTACACCTTC. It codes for CASTRGVGYTF.

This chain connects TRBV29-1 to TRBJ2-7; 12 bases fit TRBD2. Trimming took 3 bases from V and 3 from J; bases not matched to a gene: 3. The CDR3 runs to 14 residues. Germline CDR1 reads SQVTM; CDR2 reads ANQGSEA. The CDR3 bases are TGCAGCGTTGACGGACTAGCGGGGAACTACGAGCAGTACTTC. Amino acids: CSVDGLAGNYEQYF.

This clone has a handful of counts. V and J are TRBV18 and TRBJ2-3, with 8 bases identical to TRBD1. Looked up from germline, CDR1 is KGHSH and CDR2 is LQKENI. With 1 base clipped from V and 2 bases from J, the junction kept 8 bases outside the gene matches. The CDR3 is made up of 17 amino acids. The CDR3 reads CASSPLAQGVTTDTQYF. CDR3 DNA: TGTGCCAGCTCACCACTGGCACAGGGGGTGACCACAGATACGCAGTATTTT.

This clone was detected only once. CDR3 loop: CASSSPDYFFNEQFF. Written as DNA, the CDR3 is TGTGCCAGCAGCTCCCCCGACTATTTCTTCAATGAGCAGTTCTTC. This chain connects TRBV7-2 to TRBJ2-1; D may be TRBD2 (5 bases). Trimming left V 4 bases short and J 6 bases short, with 16 bases between. CDR3 length: 15 amino acids. Germline V gene data show CDR1 as SGHTA and CDR2 as FQGNSA.

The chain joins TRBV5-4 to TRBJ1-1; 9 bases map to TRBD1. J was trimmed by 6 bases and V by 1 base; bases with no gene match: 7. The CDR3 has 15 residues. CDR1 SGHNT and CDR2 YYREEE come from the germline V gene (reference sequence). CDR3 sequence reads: CASSLPYRGRAEAFF. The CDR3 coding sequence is TGTGCCAGCAGCTTGCCTTACAGGGGGCGGGCTGAAGCTTTCTTT.